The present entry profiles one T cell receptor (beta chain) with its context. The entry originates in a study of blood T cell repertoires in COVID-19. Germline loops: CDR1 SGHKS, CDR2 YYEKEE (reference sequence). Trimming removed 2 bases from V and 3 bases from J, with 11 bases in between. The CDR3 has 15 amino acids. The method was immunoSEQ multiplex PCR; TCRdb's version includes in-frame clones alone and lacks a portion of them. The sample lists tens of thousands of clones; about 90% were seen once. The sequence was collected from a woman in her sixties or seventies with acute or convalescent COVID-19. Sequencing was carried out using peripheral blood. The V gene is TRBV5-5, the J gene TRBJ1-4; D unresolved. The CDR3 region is CASSLGDLANEKLFF. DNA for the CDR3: TGTGCCAGCAGCTTAGGTGACTTAGCTAATGAAAAACTGTTTTTT.